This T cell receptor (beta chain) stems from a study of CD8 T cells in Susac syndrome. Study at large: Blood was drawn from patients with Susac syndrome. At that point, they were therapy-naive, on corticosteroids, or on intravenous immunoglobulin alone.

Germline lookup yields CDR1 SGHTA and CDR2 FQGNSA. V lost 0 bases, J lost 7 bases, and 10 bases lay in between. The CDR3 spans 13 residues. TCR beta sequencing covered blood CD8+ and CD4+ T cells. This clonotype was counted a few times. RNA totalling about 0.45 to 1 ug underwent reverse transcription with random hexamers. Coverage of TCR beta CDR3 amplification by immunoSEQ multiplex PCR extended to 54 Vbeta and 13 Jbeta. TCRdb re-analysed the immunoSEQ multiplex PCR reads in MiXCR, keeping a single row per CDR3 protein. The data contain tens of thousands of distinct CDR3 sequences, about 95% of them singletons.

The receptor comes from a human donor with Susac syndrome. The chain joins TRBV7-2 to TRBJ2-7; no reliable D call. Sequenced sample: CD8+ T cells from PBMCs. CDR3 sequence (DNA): TGTGCCAGCAGCTTAGCTGGTAGTCGGGAGCAGTACTTC. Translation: CASSLAGSREQYF.